These 26 T cell receptor beta chains share one sample of origin, sequenced in a study of blood T cell repertoires in COVID-19. The table came from immunoSEQ multiplex PCR; TCRdb's copy has only in-frame clones and leaves some out. The sample lists about 330,000 clones, roughly 90% occurring once. Source material: peripheral blood. These receptors were obtained from a man aged 18 to 30 who had recovered from COVID-19.

The chain is built from TRBV24-1 and TRBJ2-1; 7 positions agree with TRBD1. From germline, CDR1 is KGHDR and CDR2 SFDVKD. J was trimmed by 2 bases and V by 2 bases; bases with no gene match: 5. The CDR3 extends over 16 amino acids. CDR3 region: CATSDSRGPPYNEQFF. The CDR3 DNA follows: TGTGCCACCAGTGATTCGAGGGGGCCTCCCTACAATGAGCAGTTCTTC.

The chain joins TRBV19 to TRBJ2-6; the D gene is possibly TRBD1 (5 bases). The V and J ends lost 5 bases and 2 bases respectively, with 13 bases between them. The CDR3 runs 16 residues. Germline V lookup: CDR1 LNHDA, CDR2 SQIVND (reference sequence). Written as DNA, the CDR3 is TGTGCCAGTAGTGGGCCAGGGTTAGCTGGGGCCAACGTCCTGACTTTC. Translating it yields CASSGPGLAGANVLTF. The full variable domain, with the rest looked up from reference TRBV19 and TRBJ2-6, is DGGITQSPKYLFRKEGQNVTLSCEQNLNHDAMYWYRQDPGQGLRLIYYSQIVNDFQKGDIAEGYSVSREKKESFPLTVTSAQKNPTAFYLCASSGPGLAGANVLTFGAGSRLTVL.

The rearrangement links TRBV4-3 to TRBJ2-1; 7 bases are shared with TRBD1. The CDR3 loop spans 16 amino acids. The V gene's germline CDR1 is LGHNA and CDR2 YSLEER. Germline trimming cut 0 bases from V and 1 base from J; bases unmatched to any gene: 3. This CDR3 is CASSQDTGVSYNEQFF. CDR3 coding DNA: TGCGCCAGCAGCCAAGATACAGGGGTTTCCTACAATGAGCAGTTCTTC.

The sample holds one count of this clone. V is TRBV9 and J is TRBJ1-1; 9 bases fit TRBD1. CDR3 length equals 14 residues. Trimming at V came to 4 bases and at J to 3 bases, leaving 4 bases not matched to a gene. Germline V gene sequence: CDR1 SGDLS, CDR2 YYNGEE. The CDR3 sequence: CASSPRTGDTEAFF. The CDR3 region has the DNA TGTGCCAGCAGCCCCCGGACAGGGGACACTGAAGCTTTCTTT.

The gene calls are TRBV27 and TRBJ1-2; TRBD1 matches 9 bases. The germline CDR1 and CDR2 sequences are MNHEY and SMNVEV (reference sequence). The CDR3 has 15 amino acids. Trimming removed 5 bases from V and 4 bases from J; junction bases left unmatched: 8. The CDR3 region has the DNA TGTGCCAGCAGTCCCGGACAGGGGCTGGCCTATGGCTACACCTTC. As protein: CASSPGQGLAYGYTF.

The chain recombines TRBV10-1 with TRBJ1-5; 9 nucleotides line up with TRBD1. The CDR3 runs to 16 residues. Germline CDR1 and CDR2: WNHNN and SYGVQD (reference sequence). V shed 2 bases and J 3 bases; nucleotides not matched to a gene: 5. The CDR3 is CASSERGQGHNQPQHF. The CDR3 coding sequence is TGCGCCAGCAGTGAGAGGGGACAGGGACACAATCAGCCCCAGCATTTT.

In DNA form, the CDR3 reads TGTGCCAGTAGTATGGAGACAGGGCCAAACACTGAAGCTTTCTTT. It yields the protein CASSMETGPNTEAFF. The chain combines TRBV19 with TRBJ1-1, with 7 nucleotides matching TRBD1. This CDR3 is built from 15 residues. Trimming cost V 3 bases and J 2 bases; bases outside gene matches: 6. CDR1 is LNHDA, CDR2 SQIVND, per germline (reference sequence).

The chain employs TRBV6-5 and TRBJ1-4, with D maybe TRBD1 (6 bases). Germline CDR1 and CDR2: MNHEY and SVGAGI. Trimming took off 6 bases at V and 8 bases at J, with 19 bases between the two ends. The CDR3 sequence is 15 residues long. This chain's CDR3 is CASRAGAGSVEKLFF. The CDR3 bases are TGTGCCAGCAGGGCAGGGGCTGGGTCCGTCGAAAAACTGTTTTTT.

The chain combines TRBV18 with TRBJ1-2, with TRBD1 as a possible D gene (5 bases). Trimming shortened V by 2 bases and J by 6 bases, and 7 bases separated the two germline ends. In germline, CDR1 is KGHSH, CDR2 LQKENI. There are 12 residues in the CDR3. The chain's CDR3 is CASSPGADGYTF. For the CDR3, the DNA is TGTGCCAGCTCACCAGGGGCCGATGGCTACACCTTC. The full variable domain, its missing parts supplied by reference TRBV18 and TRBJ1-2, is NAGVMQNPRHLVRRRGQEARLRCSPMKGHSHVYWYRQLPEEGLKFMVYLQKENIIDESGMPKERFSAEFPKEGPSILRIQQVVRGDSAAYFCASSPGADGYTFGSGTRLTVV.

The rearrangement joins TRBV28 to TRBJ2-7, with 8 positions matching TRBD2. The CDR3 runs to 13 residues. Germline V gives CDR1 MDHEN, CDR2 SYDVKM. The J segment lost 2 bases and the V segment lost 8 bases, leaving 5 bases of the junction unmatched. The CDR3 is CASLSGTTYEQYF. The CDR3 DNA follows: TGTGCCAGCCTTAGCGGGACTACCTACGAGCAGTACTTC.

V is TRBV7-8 and J is TRBJ2-1, with 16 bases identical to TRBD2. The CDR3 covers 17 residues. Germline CDR1 SGHVS, CDR2 FQNEAQ. Losses at the gene ends were 4 bases for V and 4 bases for J; bases not matched to a gene: 4. CDR3 sequence (DNA): TGTGCCAGCAGCTCGGGACTAGCGGGAGGGAAATACAATGAGCAGTTCTTC. It codes for CASSSGLAGGKYNEQFF.

The gene calls are TRBV25-1 and TRBJ1-4; TRBD1 is a possible D gene (5 bases). CDR3 length: 15 amino acids. Germline assignment: CDR1 MGHDK and CDR2 SYGVNS. V was trimmed by 1 base and J by 8 bases, leaving 14 bases between them. CDR3 sequence reads: CASSEWGREDEKLFF. CDR3 nucleotides: TGTGCCAGCAGTGAATGGGGGAGGGAAGACGAAAAACTGTTTTTT.

This chain links TRBV6-5 with TRBJ2-7; D possibly corresponds to TRBD1 (6 bases). Germline CDR1 reads MNHEY; CDR2 reads SVGAGI. Trimming took 4 bases from V and 1 from J, leaving 14 bases between them. The CDR3 is 15 residues long. The CDR3: CASSSLGQLSYEQYF. The CDR3 DNA reads TGTGCCAGCAGTTCCCTCGGACAGTTGTCCTACGAGCAGTACTTC.

The gene calls are TRBV5-5 and TRBJ2-7; 7 bases line up with TRBD1. The CDR3 spans 15 residues. Germline trimming cut 3 bases from V and 0 bases from J; bases unmatched to any gene: 6. CDR1 is SGHKS and CDR2 is YYEKEE in the germline V gene (reference sequence). The CDR3, as DNA: TGTGCCAGCAGCTGGACAGGCCTGAGCTCCTACGAGCAGTACTTC. This sequence encodes CASSWTGLSSYEQYF.

This chain's CDR3 is CAISGTSGWYNEQFF. The DNA of the CDR3 is TGTGCCATCAGTGGGACTAGCGGGTGGTACAATGAGCAGTTCTTC. The chain is built from TRBV10-3 and TRBJ2-1; 11 bases align to TRBD2. The CDR3 runs to 15 residues. J lost 4 bases, V lost 4 bases, and 3 bases had no gene match. From germline, CDR1 is ENHRY and CDR2 SYGVKD.

This chain uses TRBV6-2 or TRBV6-3 with TRBJ1-1; D gene ambiguous. Trimming left V 6 bases short and J 1 base short, with 18 bases between. Germline V gives CDR1 MNHEY, CDR2 SVGEGT. CDR3 size: 16 residues. The CDR3 region is CASSPDLSPSNTEAFF. Here the CDR3 DNA reads TGTGCCAGCAGCCCCGATCTAAGTCCCTCGAACACTGAAGCTTTCTTT.

The chain recombines TRBV7-9 with TRBJ2-5; 7 nucleotides line up with TRBD1. The junction had 8 bases not matched to a gene; V was cut back by 5 bases and J by 2 bases. The length of the CDR3 is 15 residues. Per germline, CDR1 SEHNR and CDR2 FQNEAQ (reference sequence). The CDR3 region has the DNA TGTGCCAGCAGCCCGAGGACAGGTTTTCAAGAGACCCAGTACTTC. Its translation is CASSPRTGFQETQYF.

This clone was seen only a few times. This rearrangement joins TRBV19 to TRBJ1-1; no clear D gene. Germline assignment: CDR1 LNHDA and CDR2 SQIVND (reference sequence). Trimming pared 4 bases from V and 5 bases from J, leaving 11 bases between. This CDR3 comprises 13 residues. The CDR3 nucleotides read TGTGCCAGTAGTACTTCAACAGAAACTGAAGCTTTCTTT. Encoded protein: CASSTSTETEAFF.

The V and J genes are TRBV9 and TRBJ1-3, with TRBD1 identical over 7 bases. The CDR3 loop spans 16 amino acids. Germline V gives CDR1 SGDLS, CDR2 YYNGEE. With V trimmed by 2 bases and J by 1 base, 6 bases remained unmatched. The CDR3 loop is CASSVGTGVSGNTIYF. The CDR3 DNA is TGTGCCAGCAGCGTGGGAACAGGGGTTTCTGGAAACACCATATATTTT.

The chain links TRBV3-1 (or the pseudogene TRBV3-2) to TRBJ1-4; D not certain. Trimming removed 6 bases at V and 7 bases at J, with 6 bases between. The CDR3 is 11 amino acids. Germline V gene data show CDR1 as LGHDT and CDR2 as YNNKEL (reference sequence). The CDR3 region has the DNA TGTGCCAGCAGACACACTGAAAAACTGTTTTTT. This sequence encodes CASRHTEKLFF.

The genes are TRBV14 and TRBJ2-7; 8 bases align to TRBD1. This CDR3 region has 14 residues. Per the germline V gene, CDR1 is SGHDN and CDR2 is FVKESK. J gave up 3 bases and V 4 bases, and 5 bases lay outside the gene matches. CDR3 in DNA: TGTGCCAGCAGCCTCGGGACAGGCCGCTACGAGCAGTACTTC. It specifies CASSLGTGRYEQYF. The full variable domain, completed using reference TRBV14 and TRBJ2-7, is EAGVTQFPSHSVIEKGQTVTLRCDPISGHDNLYWYRRVMGKEIKFLLHFVKESKQDESGMPNNRFLAERTGGTYSTLKVQPAELEDSGVYFCASSLGTGRYEQYFGPGTRLTVT.

This chain joins TRBV5-6 and TRBJ2-7, with 8 positions matching TRBD2. This CDR3 comprises 15 residues. J gave up 1 base and V 2 bases, and 5 bases lay outside the gene matches. Per the germline V gene, CDR1 is SGHDT and CDR2 is YYEEEE. The CDR3 loop reads CASSFRASGSYEQYF. The CDR3 bases are TGTGCCAGCAGCTTTCGGGCTAGCGGGTCCTACGAGCAGTACTTC.

This clone has more than one count but fewer than ten. The chain is built from TRBV5-1 and TRBJ1-4, with a tentative D call TRBD1 (6 bases). V lost 4 bases and J 7 bases, leaving 20 bases between the germline ends. Germline CDR1 reads SGHRS; CDR2 reads YFSETQ. CDR3 length: 16 amino acids. The CDR3 sequence: CASSLAVSGAGEKLFF. The CDR3 nucleotides are TGCGCCAGCAGCCTCGCCGTTTCAGGGGCAGGTGAAAAACTGTTTTTT.

In this sample, this clone turned up once. The gene calls are TRBV6-2 or TRBV6-3 and TRBJ2-1, with TRBD2 identical over 9 bases. Per germline, CDR1 MNHEY and CDR2 SVGEGT. The CDR3 contains 16 residues. The J segment lost 13 bases and the V segment lost 6 bases, leaving 19 bases of the junction unmatched. The CDR3: CASSPPIKRGDFIQFF. For the CDR3, the DNA is TGTGCCAGCAGCCCTCCAATTAAGCGGGGGGACTTCATTCAGTTCTTC.

V and J are TRBV4-1 and TRBJ2-3; D is uncertain. CDR3 size: 15 residues. The V and J ends lost 3 bases and 0 bases respectively, with 10 bases between them. Germline V gene lookup returns CDR1 MGHRA and CDR2 YSYEKL. CDR3 sequence: CASSQAHSSTDTQYF. CDR3 coding DNA: TGCGCCAGCAGCCAGGCTCATTCGAGCACAGATACGCAGTATTTT.

The chain couples TRBV27 to TRBJ1-5, with no clear D. Deletions cut 6 bases from V and 6 bases from J, with 18 bases between. From germline, CDR1 is MNHEY and CDR2 SMNVEV (reference sequence). This CDR3 contains 15 residues. The CDR3: CASSLRPNPGQPQHF. The CDR3 DNA reads as TGTGCCAGCAGCCTAAGACCCAACCCGGGTCAGCCCCAGCATTTT.